This paragraph reports one TCR beta chain. Its antigen is undetermined. Before the COVID-19 pandemic, during about 2011-2019, CD4+ T cells were taken from unexposed donors. Isolation of CD4+ T cells took place after approximately 11 days in culture. Testing used SARS-CoV-2 S/N and four cold-coronavirus spikes on unexposed-donor CD4+ T cells, cells permitting. The sample belongs to a study of CD4 T cells in relation to SARS-CoV-2 and coronaviruses. On the study more broadly: PBMCs were cultured with antigen for about eleven days before TCR beta sequencing. No peptide or an HIV-1 Nef peptide pool served as negative control. Regarding the study as a whole: The cross-reactivity analysis covered only spike protein, not other viral proteins.

V lost 0 bases and J lost 6; bases outside the gene matches: 5. CDR1 and CDR2 (germline): LNHDA, SQIVND (reference sequence). CDR3 length: 15 residues. Sequencing was performed with immunoSEQ multiplex PCR; in TCRdb, only in-frame clones are kept and a portion is missing. The data hold roughly 25,000 clones, with roughly four fifths observed a single time. Sequences were obtained from CD4+ T cells from PBMCs, cultured in vitro. The chain carries TRBV19 and TRBJ2-5; 9 nucleotides match TRBD1. This clonotype originated in a human donor in good health. The CDR3 coding sequence is TGTGCCAGTAGTATAGATACAGGGGGCGGAAAGACCCAGTACTTC. It is translated as CASSIDTGGGKTQYF.